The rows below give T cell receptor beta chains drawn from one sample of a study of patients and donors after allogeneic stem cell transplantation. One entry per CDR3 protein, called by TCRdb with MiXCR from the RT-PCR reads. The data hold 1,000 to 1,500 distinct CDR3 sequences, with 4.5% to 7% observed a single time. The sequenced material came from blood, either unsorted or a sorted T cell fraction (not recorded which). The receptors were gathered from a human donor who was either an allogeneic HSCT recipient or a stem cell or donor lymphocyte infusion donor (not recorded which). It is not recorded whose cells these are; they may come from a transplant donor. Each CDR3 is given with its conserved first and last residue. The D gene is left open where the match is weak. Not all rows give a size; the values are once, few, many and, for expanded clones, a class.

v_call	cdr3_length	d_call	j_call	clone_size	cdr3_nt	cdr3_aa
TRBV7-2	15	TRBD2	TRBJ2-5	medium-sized	TGTGCCAGCAGCTTAGGTACTAGCGGGACTAAGACCCAGTACTTC	CASSLGTSGTKTQYF
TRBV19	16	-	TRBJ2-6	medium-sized	TGTGCCAGTAGTACGCTTAACGGGAATGGGGCCAACGTCCTGACTTTC	CASSTLNGNGANVLTF
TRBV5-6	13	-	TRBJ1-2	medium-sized	TGTGCCAGCAGCTTGTCAGGGGTAGAAGGCTACACCTTC	CASSLSGVEGYTF
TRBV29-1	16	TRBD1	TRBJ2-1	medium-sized	TGCAGCGTTGAAGGGAGGGACAGGGGGGCGTACAATGAGCAGTTCTTC	CSVEGRDRGAYNEQFF
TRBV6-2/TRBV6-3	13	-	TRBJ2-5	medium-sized	TGTGCCAGCAGTTACGGCAGGGTCGAGACCCAGTACTTC	CASSYGRVETQYF
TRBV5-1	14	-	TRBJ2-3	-	TGCGCCAGCAGCCTACGGACAGGCACAGATACGCAGTATTTT	CASSLRTGTDTQYF
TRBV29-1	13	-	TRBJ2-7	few	TGCAGCGTTGAAAAGGAGACTGGGAACGAGCAGTACTTC	CSVEKETGNEQYF
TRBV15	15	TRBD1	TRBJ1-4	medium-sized	TGTGCCACCAGCAGAGATCAGGGGGGCTGGGAAAAACTGTTTTTT	CATSRDQGGWEKLFF
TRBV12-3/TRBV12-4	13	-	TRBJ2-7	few	TGTGCCAGCAGTTTAAAGGTGGAACACGAGCAGTACTTC	CASSLKVEHEQYF
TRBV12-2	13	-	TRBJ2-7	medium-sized	TGTGCAAGTCGCTTATCCTGGGTCGGCGAGCAGTACTTC	CASRLSWVGEQYF
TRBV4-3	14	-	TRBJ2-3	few	TGCGCCAGCAGCCAAGTCGGGGCCGGGGATACGCAGTATTTT	CASSQVGAGDTQYF
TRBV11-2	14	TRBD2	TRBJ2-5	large	TGTGCCAGCAGCAGGAGCGGGAGGATAGAGACCCAGTACTTC	CASSRSGRIETQYF
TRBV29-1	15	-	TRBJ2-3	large	TGCAGCGTTGAAGATGGAGTATTGGGGACAGATACGCAGTATTTT	CSVEDGVLGTDTQYF
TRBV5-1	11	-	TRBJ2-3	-	TGCGCCAGCAGCTTGCGAGATACGCAGTATTTT	CASSLRDTQYF
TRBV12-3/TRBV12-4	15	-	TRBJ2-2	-	TGTGCCAGCACTACCACTCGAGGGAACACCGGGGAGCTGTTTTTT	CASTTTRGNTGELFF
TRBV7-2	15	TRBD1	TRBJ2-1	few	TGTGCCAGCAGCTTAGCCGGGACAGGGCGCAATGAGCAGTTCTTC	CASSLAGTGRNEQFF
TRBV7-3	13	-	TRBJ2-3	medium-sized	TGTGCCAGCAGCCCCCAGACGACAGATACGCAGTATTTT	CASSPQTTDTQYF
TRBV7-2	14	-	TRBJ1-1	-	TGTGCCAGCAGCTACTCCAGGCGCGGAGGGATGACTTTCTTT	CASSYSRRGGMTFF
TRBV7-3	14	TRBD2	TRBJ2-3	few	TGTGCCAGCAGCTTAACTCTAGCGGGGGATACGCAGTATTTT	CASSLTLAGDTQYF
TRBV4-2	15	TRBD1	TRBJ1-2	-	TGTGCCAGCAGCCACGGACAGGGCGGTAACTATGGCTACACCTTC	CASSHGQGGNYGYTF
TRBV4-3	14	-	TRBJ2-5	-	TGCGCCAGCAGCCAAGATACGGGGAAAGAGACCCAGTACTTC	CASSQDTGKETQYF
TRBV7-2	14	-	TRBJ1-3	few	TGTGCCAGCCGATCACCGAGCTCTGGAAACACCATATATTTT	CASRSPSSGNTIYF
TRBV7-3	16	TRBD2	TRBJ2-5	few	TGTGCCAGCAGCCCTCGGGCTTTGGCGGGAGTGGAGACCCAGTACTTC	CASSPRALAGVETQYF
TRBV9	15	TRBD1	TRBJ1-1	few	TGTGCCAGCAGCGTAGGGAACAGGGGATTTACTGAAGCTTTCTTT	CASSVGNRGFTEAFF